One sample yielded the 27 T cell receptor beta chains listed below, sequenced in a study of cytomegalovirus exposure and HLA in healthy donors. The table came from immunoSEQ multiplex PCR; TCRdb's copy has only in-frame clones and leaves some out. The sample carries about 170,000 clones, 75% to 90% recorded once. The sequenced sample was PBMCs. The receptors shown here come from a woman between 18 and 30 years old in good health and CMV-seronegative.

The V call is TRBV18, the J call TRBJ1-3, with D possibly TRBD1 on 5 matching bases. V was pared by 6 bases and J by 3 bases, with 12 bases between. The CDR3 has 14 residues. Germline CDR1 reads KGHSH; CDR2 reads LQKENI. Written as DNA, the CDR3 is TGTGCCAGCTCGCCCGGGGGATATGGAAACACCATATATTTT. This encodes CASSPGGYGNTIYF.

Concerning this clone itself: The same CDR3 arises from other DNA sequences in this sample as well. The genes are TRBV7-9 and TRBJ2-7; the match to TRBD1 covers 8 bases. V lost 5 bases to trimming and J lost 4 bases; unmatched junction nucleotides: 7. The CDR3 totals 14 residues. Germline lookup yields CDR1 SEHNR and CDR2 FQNEAQ (reference sequence). CDR3 amino acids: CASSRTGGFYEQYF. The CDR3 DNA sequence: TGTGCCAGCAGCCGTACAGGGGGTTTTTACGAGCAGTACTTC.

The chain carries TRBV5-6 and TRBJ2-4, with 7 bases matching TRBD2. With 3 bases clipped from V and 8 bases from J, the junction kept 11 bases outside the gene matches. There are 15 residues in the CDR3. Germline V gene sequence: CDR1 SGHDT, CDR2 YYEEEE. This CDR3 reads CASSSGGSPWDIQYF. CDR3 bases: TGTGCCAGCAGCTCTGGCGGGAGCCCATGGGACATTCAGTACTTC.

The chain uses TRBV6-6 and TRBJ2-7; D might be TRBD2 (6 bases). Trimming stripped 6 bases from V and 1 base from J, with 13 bases between. There are 14 residues in the CDR3. CDR1 is MNHNY and CDR2 is SVGAGI in the germline V gene (reference sequence). CDR3: CASSHSAGSYEQYF. In nucleotides, the CDR3 is TGTGCCAGCAGCCATTCCGCGGGATCCTACGAGCAGTACTTC.

The chain joins TRBV19 to TRBJ1-1; TRBD1 might be the D (6 bases). The CDR3 totals 13 residues. Between the trimmed V and J ends, which lost 5 bases and 11 bases, there was a span of 18 bases. From germline, CDR1 is LNHDA and CDR2 SQIVND (reference sequence). This chain's CDR3 is CASSLQGGGKAFF. The CDR3 DNA follows: TGTGCCAGTAGTTTACAGGGTGGAGGAAAGGCTTTCTTT. Together with reference TRBV19 and TRBJ1-1, the CDR3 gives the full variable domain: DGGITQSPKYLFRKEGQNVTLSCEQNLNHDAMYWYRQDPGQGLRLIYYSQIVNDFQKGDIAEGYSVSREKKESFPLTVTSAQKNPTAFYLCASSLQGGGKAFFGQGTRLTVV.

The chain couples TRBV4-1 to TRBJ2-7; the match to TRBD2 covers 7 bases. The CDR3 runs 13 residues. Trimming cost V 4 bases and J 9 bases; bases outside gene matches: 9. The germline V gene has CDR1 MGHRA and CDR2 YSYEKL. In nucleotides, the CDR3 is TGCGCCAGCAGCCTTGGGCTAGCGGACCGGCAGTACTTC. It translates to CASSLGLADRQYF.

The CDR3 nucleotides are TGTGCCAGCAGTGAGAACACCCCCTACGAGCAGTACTTC. Protein: CASSENTPYEQYF. This chain joins TRBV2 and TRBJ2-7; D unresolved. The germline CDR1 and CDR2 sequences are SNHLY and FYNNEI. This CDR3 comprises 13 residues. V shed 3 bases and J shed 2 bases, with 8 bases lying between them.

This chain links TRBV10-3 with TRBJ1-4, with 9 bases matching TRBD1. V shed 10 bases, J shed 8 bases, and the junction held 8 bases outside the gene matches. Germline-derived CDR1 and CDR2 are ENHRY and SYGVKD. The CDR3 is made up of 13 amino acids. The DNA of the CDR3 is TGTGCCACCAAACTAGGGACAGGGGAAAAACTGTTTTTT. Encoded protein: CATKLGTGEKLFF.

In this sample, this clone turned up a few times. Its ends do not fully match the called genes, so a read error is possible. The J gene is TRBJ2-7, the V gene TRBV7-8; tentatively, D is TRBD2 (6 bases). Looked up from germline, CDR1 is SGHVS and CDR2 is FQNEAQ. The CDR3 has 12 amino acids. Here the CDR3 reads CASSFAPGVENF. In DNA, the CDR3 is TGTGCCAGCAGCTTCGCCCCGGGAGTCGAGAACTTC. Combining the CDR3 with reference TRBV7-8 and TRBJ2-7 gives the whole variable domain GAGVSQSPRYKVAKRGQDVALRCDPISGHVSLFWYQQALGQGPEFLTYFQNEAQLDKSGLPSDRFFAERPEGSVSTLKIQRTQQEDSAVYLCASSFAPGVENFGPGTRLTVT.

The V gene is TRBV7-9, the J gene TRBJ2-7, with a possible D match to TRBD2 (6 bases). The V gene lost 5 bases and the J gene lost 3 bases, with 17 bases spanning the gap. Germline values: CDR1 SEHNR, CDR2 FQNEAQ (reference sequence). There are 15 residues in the CDR3. The CDR3 nucleotides are TGTGCCAGCAGCCCGCGGGACTCCTCCTTCTACGAGCAGTACTTC. Amino acids: CASSPRDSSFYEQYF.

The chain uses TRBV4-1 and TRBJ1-1; the D is unclear. The ends were cut back, 1 base at V and 6 bases at J, with 27 bases in the middle. The CDR3 contains 19 residues. Germline CDR1 and CDR2: MGHRA and YSYEKL. Here the CDR3 DNA reads TGCGCCAGCAGCCAAGTCATGGCAGGATTGAGGGAAGATAAGGCTGAAGCTTTCTTT. Its translation is CASSQVMAGLREDKAEAFF.

V usage is TRBV18 and J usage is TRBJ1-1; possible D gene TRBD1, 6 bases. The CDR3 is 17 amino acids. Germline assignment: CDR1 KGHSH and CDR2 LQKENI. V lost 6 bases, J lost 4 bases, and 24 bases lay in between. CDR3 amino acids: CASSPWAVLRGSTEAFF. The CDR3 bases are TGTGCCAGCTCCCCTTGGGCAGTTTTAAGGGGGAGCACTGAAGCTTTCTTT.

The rearrangement joins TRBV10-1 to TRBJ2-5; D gene ambiguous. This CDR3 comprises 12 residues. V was cut by 4 bases and J by 4 bases, with 7 bases left in between. Germline CDR1 WNHNN, CDR2 SYGVQD (reference sequence). The DNA of the CDR3 is TGCGCCAGCAGTGGGGCAGGAGAGACCCAGTACTTC. Its protein product is CASSGAGETQYF.

The CDR3 spells CASRLRTSGNNEQFF. CDR3 nucleotide sequence: TGTGCCAGCAGACTGCGGACTAGCGGGAACAATGAGCAGTTCTTC. The chain uses TRBV2 and TRBJ2-1; 12 bases align to TRBD2. With V trimmed by 6 bases and J by 5 bases, 5 bases remained unmatched. There are 15 residues in the CDR3. The germline CDR1 and CDR2 sequences are SNHLY and FYNNEI.

V usage is TRBV29-1 and J usage is TRBJ2-7; the D gene is possibly TRBD1 (5 bases). Per the germline V gene, CDR1 is SQVTM and CDR2 is ANQGSEA. The CDR3 is 13 amino acids. Trimming took 7 bases from V and 4 from J, leaving 17 bases between them. CDR3 residues: CSANSAGRYEQYF. CDR3 nucleotides: TGCAGCGCCAATTCGGCAGGGCGATACGAGCAGTACTTC.

This rearrangement joins TRBV6-5 to TRBJ2-1; perhaps TRBD1 as D (6 bases). V was shortened by 5 bases and J by 6 bases, with 8 bases between the two germline ends. Germline V gives CDR1 MNHEY, CDR2 SVGAGI. The CDR3 sequence is 12 residues long. The CDR3 protein is CASSPQGNEQFF. In nucleotides, the CDR3 is TGTGCCAGCAGTCCACAGGGCAATGAGCAGTTCTTC.

This chain uses TRBV6-1 with TRBJ2-1; weak D call: TRBD1 (5 bases). Germline V gene data show CDR1 as MNHNS and CDR2 as SASEGT. V lost 1 base and J 12 bases, leaving 13 bases between the germline ends. This CDR3 is 13 amino acids long. This CDR3 is CASSEDGRAAQFF. The CDR3 DNA reads TGTGCCAGCAGTGAAGACGGCAGGGCAGCGCAGTTCTTC.

The chain recombines TRBV5-1 with TRBJ1-1; D unclear. The CDR3 length is 15 residues. Germline lookup yields CDR1 SGHRS and CDR2 YFSETQ. Deletions cut 4 bases from V and 6 bases from J, with 19 bases between. The CDR3 region is CASSPSSRGRAEAFF. CDR3 nucleotides: TGCGCCAGCAGCCCCAGTTCGCGAGGGAGGGCTGAAGCTTTCTTT.

In its sample, this clone was seen a few times. The J gene is TRBJ1-2, the V gene TRBV6-5; TRBD1 aligns across 8 bases. Germline V gene sequence: CDR1 MNHEY, CDR2 SVGAGI. The CDR3 consists of 14 residues. V shed 7 bases and J 7 bases; nucleotides not matched to a gene: 11. The CDR3 here is CASTLGQGGGGYTF. The CDR3 coding sequence is TGTGCCAGCACCCTCGGACAGGGAGGTGGTGGCTACACCTTC.

This clone was detected once. The CDR3 reads CASSDKTSSTDTQYF. The CDR3 DNA reads TGTGCCAGCAGTGATAAGACTTCTAGCACAGATACGCAGTATTTT. The chain has TRBV2 and TRBJ2-3; D unresolved. Germline lookup yields CDR1 SNHLY and CDR2 FYNNEI. V was pared by 3 bases and J by 0 bases, with 10 bases between. The CDR3 is made up of 15 amino acids.

This chain joins TRBV19 and TRBJ1-1; TRBD1 matches 8 bases. The V and J ends lost 6 bases and 6 bases, in that order; junction bases with no gene match: 12. Germline V gene sequence: CDR1 LNHDA, CDR2 SQIVND (reference sequence). This CDR3 has 15 amino acids. DNA for the CDR3: TGTGCCAGTAGGCGACGAGACGGGACAGGCCCTGAAGCTTTCTTT. Protein: CASRRRDGTGPEAFF.

The CDR3 region has the DNA TGTGCCAGCAGCGCCCTAGGGGGTGGCTACACCTTC. It is translated as CASSALGGGYTF. J is TRBJ1-2 and V is TRBV7-8, with D tentatively TRBD1 (6 bases). The CDR3 totals 12 residues. V lost 5 bases to trimming and J lost 7 bases, with 11 bases between them. Per germline, CDR1 SGHVS and CDR2 FQNEAQ. The full variable domain, in which reference TRBV7-8 and TRBJ1-2 provide the parts outside the CDR3, is GAGVSQSPRYKVAKRGQDVALRCDPISGHVSLFWYQQALGQGPEFLTYFQNEAQLDKSGLPSDRFFAERPEGSVSTLKIQRTQQEDSAVYLCASSALGGGYTFGSGTRLTVV.

This clone was seen only once. This rearrangement joins TRBV5-1 to TRBJ1-5, with a tentative D call TRBD1 (6 bases). Trimming stripped 2 bases from V and 4 bases from J, with 10 bases between. The CDR3 is 14 residues long. Germline lookup yields CDR1 SGHRS and CDR2 YFSETQ. The CDR3 protein is CASSLLGGNQPQHF. The DNA of the CDR3 is TGCGCCAGCAGCTTATTAGGGGGAAATCAGCCCCAGCATTTT.

The rearrangement links TRBV27 to TRBJ1-2, with D maybe TRBD1 (5 bases). The V end lost 3 bases, the J end lost 6 bases, and 14 bases lay between the germline ends. The CDR3 covers 14 residues. Per germline, CDR1 MNHEY and CDR2 SMNVEV (reference sequence). The CDR3 reads CASSFIGVSNGYTF. DNA of the CDR3: TGTGCCAGCAGTTTTATAGGGGTGTCAAATGGCTACACCTTC.

The gene calls are TRBV18 and TRBJ1-1, with 9 positions matching TRBD1. V lost 3 bases and J lost 5; bases outside the gene matches: 1. This CDR3 is built from 13 residues. Germline assignment: CDR1 KGHSH and CDR2 LQKENI. The CDR3 loop reads CASSPTGGTEAFF. CDR3 in DNA: TGTGCCAGCTCACCGACAGGGGGGACTGAAGCTTTCTTT.

This clone was detected a few times. V usage is TRBV7-9 and J usage is TRBJ1-2; 7 bases map to TRBD1. This CDR3 region has 16 residues. V lost 5 bases to trimming and J lost 4 bases; unmatched junction nucleotides: 13. In germline, CDR1 is SEHNR, CDR2 FQNEAQ (reference sequence). The CDR3 loop reads CASSPRDSTGTYGYTF. The CDR3 nucleotides are TGTGCCAGCAGCCCGCGAGACTCGACAGGGACCTATGGCTACACCTTC.

This clone was observed once. The chain combines TRBV2 with TRBJ1-4; D is perhaps TRBD1 (6 bases). The CDR3 sequence is 14 residues long. Germline CDR1 SNHLY, CDR2 FYNNEI. Trimming removed 11 bases from V and 8 bases from J, with 21 bases in between. The CDR3: CASSWTEGREKLFF. The DNA for the CDR3 is TGTGCCTCGTCTTGGACAGAGGGCCGGGAAAAACTGTTTTTT.